The 16 T cell receptor beta chains presented below share a single source sample, sequenced in a study of OX40 agonist ivuxolimab in advanced cancers. TCRdb's copy holds only in-frame clones and misses some; the assay was immunoSEQ multiplex PCR. The sample contains 45,000 to 65,000 clones, 70% to 85% of which appear only once. This specimen was CD4+ or CD8+ T cells sorted from blood, taken in a trial of the OX40 agonist ivuxolimab. Receptors originate from an adult with an advanced solid tumor such as melanoma, head and neck, liver or kidney cancer.

This clone was observed a few times. This chain links TRBV6-1 with TRBJ2-5, with 12 bases matching TRBD2. The CDR3 loop spans 14 amino acids. The germline gives CDR1 MNHNS, CDR2 SASEGT. Unmatched junction bases numbered 2, after V lost 2 bases and J lost 7 bases. The CDR3 nucleotides are TGTGCCAGCAGTGAAACGACTAGCGGGGGGACCCAGTACTTC. Its protein product is CASSETTSGGTQYF.

The chain is built from TRBV2 and TRBJ2-3, with D possibly matching TRBD1 (5 bases). CDR1 and CDR2 from the germline V gene are SNHLY and FYNNEI. V was cut by 9 bases and J by 4 bases, with 8 bases left in between. The CDR3 contains 11 residues. The CDR3 loop is CASQGADTQYF. The CDR3 DNA follows: TGTGCCAGTCAGGGCGCAGATACGCAGTATTTT.

The rearrangement uses TRBV14 and TRBJ2-1; 7 bases agree with TRBD1. CDR3 length: 15 amino acids. Germline CDR1 reads SGHDN; CDR2 reads FVKESK. Trimming at V came to 5 bases and at J to 2 bases, leaving 6 bases not matched to a gene. The CDR3 bases are TGTGCCAGCAGCGAACAGGGGTGGGCCTACAATGAGCAGTTCTTC. Translation: CASSEQGWAYNEQFF.

The J gene is TRBJ1-5, the V gene TRBV6-5; 7 nucleotides align to TRBD1. The V segment lost 5 bases and the J segment 3 bases; nucleotides outside the gene matches: 4. The CDR3 length is 14 residues. Germline values: CDR1 MNHEY, CDR2 SVGAGI. CDR3 residues: CASSEQGPNQPQHF. The CDR3 coding sequence is TGTGCCAGCAGTGAACAGGGGCCCAATCAGCCCCAGCATTTT.

This clone was observed once. The chain links TRBV7-9 to TRBJ2-1; 7 nucleotides agree with TRBD2. V lost 6 bases and J lost 5; bases outside the gene matches: 10. Germline V gives CDR1 SEHNR, CDR2 FQNEAQ (reference sequence). This CDR3 is built from 15 residues. The CDR3 nucleotides read TGTGCCAGCAGGCGGGAGCAGGGATACGACAATGAGCAGTTCTTC. Translating gives CASRREQGYDNEQFF.

This clone was detected only a few times. The chain recombines TRBV19 with TRBJ1-5; 7 bases line up with TRBD1. Trimming cost V 7 bases and J 5 bases; bases outside gene matches: 8. Germline lookup yields CDR1 LNHDA and CDR2 SQIVND (reference sequence). CDR3 length: 14 amino acids. CDR3 coding DNA: TGTGCCAGTAAGATACGGGACAGAGATCAGCCCCAGCATTTT. It is translated as CASKIRDRDQPQHF. Together with reference TRBV19 and TRBJ1-5, the CDR3 gives the full variable domain: DGGITQSPKYLFRKEGQNVTLSCEQNLNHDAMYWYRQDPGQGLRLIYYSQIVNDFQKGDIAEGYSVSREKKESFPLTVTSAQKNPTAFYLCASKIRDRDQPQHFGDGTRLSIL.

This chain links TRBV6-6 with TRBJ2-7; D call uncertain. Trimming removed 6 bases at V and 3 bases at J, with 12 bases between. Germline loops: CDR1 MNHNY, CDR2 SVGAGI (reference sequence). This CDR3 comprises 13 residues. The CDR3 loop reads CASSPVSFYEQYF. The CDR3, as DNA: TGTGCCAGCAGCCCGGTATCTTTCTACGAGCAGTACTTC.

The rearrangement links TRBV2 to TRBJ1-5; D gene uncertain. CDR1 is SNHLY and CDR2 is FYNNEI in the germline V gene. The ends were cut back, 7 bases at V and 1 base at J, with 14 bases in the middle. The CDR3 contains 15 residues. CDR3 region: CASKEAALSNQPQHF. The CDR3 DNA follows: TGTGCCAGCAAAGAGGCCGCCCTAAGCAATCAGCCCCAGCATTTT.

This sequence joins TRBV6-1 and TRBJ1-1; D unresolved. CDR1 and CDR2 (germline): MNHNS, SASEGT. V was trimmed by 9 bases and J by 3 bases, leaving 8 bases between them. The CDR3 totals 11 residues. In DNA form, the CDR3 reads TGTGCCAGTTCAAGGTACACTGAAGCTTTCTTT. Protein product: CASSRYTEAFF.

The chain links TRBV5-1 to TRBJ1-3; 7 bases are a match to TRBD1. CDR1 SGHRS and CDR2 YFSETQ come from the germline V gene. The CDR3 runs 15 residues. With 4 bases clipped from V and 4 bases from J, the junction kept 8 bases outside the gene matches. The CDR3 loop is CASSSRQGSGNTIYF. The CDR3 DNA reads TGCGCCAGCAGCAGCAGACAGGGTTCAGGAAACACCATATATTTT.

CDR3 loop: CASSELRGSEAFF. The CDR3 DNA reads as TGTGCCAGCAGTGAACTCAGGGGATCTGAAGCTTTCTTT. V is TRBV2 and J is TRBJ1-1; tentatively, D is TRBD1 (6 bases). Looked up from germline, CDR1 is SNHLY and CDR2 is FYNNEI. The CDR3 extends over 13 amino acids. The V end lost 2 bases, the J end lost 6 bases, and 10 bases lay between the germline ends.

The chain uses TRBV9 and TRBJ2-2; a weak D match, TRBD1 (6 bases). V was shortened by 0 bases and J by 2 bases, with 8 bases between the two germline ends. The CDR3 runs 15 residues. CDR1 is SGDLS and CDR2 is YYNGEE in the germline V gene. Here the CDR3 DNA reads TGTGCCAGCAGCGTAGCAGGGGCCAACACCGGGGAGCTGTTTTTT. As protein: CASSVAGANTGELFF.

This chain uses TRBV18 with TRBJ1-1, with D possibly TRBD1 on 6 matching bases. Deletions cut 2 bases from V and 4 bases from J, with 14 bases between. CDR3 length: 15 amino acids. Germline V gene sequence: CDR1 KGHSH, CDR2 LQKENI. The CDR3 DNA sequence: TGTGCCAGCTCACCAAGGGCACAGGGTAGCACTGAAGCTTTCTTT. It translates to CASSPRAQGSTEAFF.

This clone was seen a few times. The rearrangement links TRBV7-2 to TRBJ1-4; TRBD1 might be the D (6 bases). Looked up from germline, CDR1 is SGHTA and CDR2 is FQGNSA. The CDR3 covers 16 residues. With 6 bases removed from V and 0 bases from J, the gap between germline ends came to 14 bases. The chain's CDR3 is CASSLGQRATNEKLFF. CDR3 in DNA: TGTGCCAGCAGTCTAGGACAGCGTGCAACTAATGAAAAACTGTTTTTT.

This rearrangement joins TRBV7-2 to TRBJ2-2; D gene unclear. The CDR3 contains 12 residues. Germline CDR1 is SGHTA and CDR2 is FQGNSA. Trimming removed 5 bases from V and 6 bases from J, with 7 bases in between. The CDR3 loop is CASSPVSGELFF. CDR3 bases: TGTGCCAGCAGCCCGGTATCCGGGGAGCTGTTTTTT.

The chain couples TRBV5-1 to TRBJ2-5; 11 bases map to TRBD2. The V and J ends lost 0 bases and 2 bases, in that order; junction bases with no gene match: 3. The CDR3 runs 16 residues. CDR1 is SGHRS, CDR2 YFSETQ, per germline. As DNA, the CDR3 is TGCGCCAGCAGCTTGGCTCTAGCGGGAGGACAAGAGACCCAGTACTTC. Residues: CASSLALAGGQETQYF.